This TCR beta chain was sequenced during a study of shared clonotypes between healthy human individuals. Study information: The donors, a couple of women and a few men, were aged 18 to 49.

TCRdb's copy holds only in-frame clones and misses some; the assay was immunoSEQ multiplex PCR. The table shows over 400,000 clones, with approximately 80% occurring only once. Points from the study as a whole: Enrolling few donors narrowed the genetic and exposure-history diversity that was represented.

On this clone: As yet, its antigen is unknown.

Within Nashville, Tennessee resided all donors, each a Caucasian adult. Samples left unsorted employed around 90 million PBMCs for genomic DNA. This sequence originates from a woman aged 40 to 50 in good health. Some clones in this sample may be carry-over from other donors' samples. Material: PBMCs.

CDR3 coding DNA: TGCGCCAGCAGCTTGGGCATAGGACTAGCGGGATTGACAGATACGCAGTATTTT. As protein: CASSLGIGLAGLTDTQYF. J is TRBJ2-3 and V is TRBV5-1; TRBD2 agrees at 12 bases. This CDR3 has 18 residues. The junction had 8 bases not matched to a gene; V was cut back by 0 bases and J by 3 bases. Germline V gene sequence: CDR1 SGHRS, CDR2 YFSETQ.